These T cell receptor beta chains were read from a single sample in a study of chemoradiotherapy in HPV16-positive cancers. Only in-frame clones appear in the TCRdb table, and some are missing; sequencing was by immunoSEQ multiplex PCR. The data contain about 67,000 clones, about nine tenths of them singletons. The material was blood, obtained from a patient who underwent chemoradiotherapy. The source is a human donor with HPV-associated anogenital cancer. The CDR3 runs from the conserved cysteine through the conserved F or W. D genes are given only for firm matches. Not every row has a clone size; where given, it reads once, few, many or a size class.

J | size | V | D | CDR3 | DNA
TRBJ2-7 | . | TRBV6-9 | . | CASSPLLGYEQYF | TGTGCCAGCAGCCCTCTTCTGGGGTACGAGCAGTACTTC
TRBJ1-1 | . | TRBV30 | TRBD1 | CAWRIQGMTEAFF | TGTGCCTGGCGAATACAGGGGATGACTGAAGCTTTCTTT
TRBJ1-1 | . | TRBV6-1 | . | CASSEHRVTSTEAFF | TGTGCCAGCAGTGAACATCGTGTGACTTCTACTGAAGCTTTCTTT
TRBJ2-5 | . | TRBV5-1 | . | CASSFTGQETQYF | TGCGCCAGCAGCTTCACAGGACAAGAGACCCAGTACTTC
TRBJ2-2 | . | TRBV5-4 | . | CASSLGGLLNTGELFF | TGTGCCAGCAGCTTGGGGGGACTGCTAAACACCGGGGAGCTGTTTTTT
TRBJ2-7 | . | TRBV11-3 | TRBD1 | CASSPWTGSYEQYF | TGTGCCAGCAGCCCTTGGACAGGAAGTTACGAGCAGTACTTC
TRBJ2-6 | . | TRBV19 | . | CASSIGLGLGSGANVLTF | TGTGCCAGTAGTATAGGTCTGGGTTTGGGCTCTGGGGCCAACGTCCTGACTTTC
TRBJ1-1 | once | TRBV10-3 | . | CAISPGTSPGGTEAFF | TGTGCCATCAGTCCCGGGACATCCCCCGGGGGCACTGAAGCTTTCTTT
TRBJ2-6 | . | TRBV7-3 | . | CASSLDGANVLTF | TGTGCCAGCAGCTTGGATGGGGCCAACGTCCTGACTTTC
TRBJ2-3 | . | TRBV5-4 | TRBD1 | CASSLPGQGKDTQYF | TGTGCCAGCAGCTTGCCGGGACAGGGAAAAGATACGCAGTATTTT
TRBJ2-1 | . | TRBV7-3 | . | CASSPGGPRVSNEQFF | TGTGCCAGCAGCCCCGGTGGACCCAGGGTCTCCAATGAGCAGTTCTTC
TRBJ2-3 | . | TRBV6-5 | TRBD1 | CASSYGRGGKADTQYF | TGTGCCAGCAGTTACGGGCGAGGGGGCAAGGCAGATACGCAGTATTTT
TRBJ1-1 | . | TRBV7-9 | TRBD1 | CASSYGQGGTEAFF | TGTGCCAGCAGCTACGGACAGGGCGGCACTGAAGCTTTCTTT
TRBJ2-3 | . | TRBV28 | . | CASTSGLRGSTDTQYF | TGTGCCAGCACCTCAGGACTCCGCGGAAGCACAGATACGCAGTATTTT
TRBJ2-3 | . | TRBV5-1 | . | CASSFGQYTDTQYF | TGCGCCAGCAGCTTCGGACAGTACACAGATACGCAGTATTTT
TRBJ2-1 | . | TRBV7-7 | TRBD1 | CASSPSQGAYNEQFF | TGTGCTAGCAGCCCCTCTCAGGGGGCCTACAATGAGCAGTTCTTC
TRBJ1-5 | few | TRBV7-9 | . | CASSLSGIGNQPQHF | TGTGCCAGCAGCTTATCTGGGATTGGTAATCAGCCCCAGCATTTT
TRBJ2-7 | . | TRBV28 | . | CASRRRGNLYEQYF | TGTGCCAGCCGACGGAGGGGTAACCTCTACGAGCAGTACTTC
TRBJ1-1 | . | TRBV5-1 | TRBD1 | CASSWDRATEAFF | TGCGCCAGCAGCTGGGACAGGGCCACTGAAGCTTTCTTT
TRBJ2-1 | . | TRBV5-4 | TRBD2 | CASSRGTSKQFF | TGTGCCAGCAGCCGTGGGACTAGTAAGCAGTTCTTC
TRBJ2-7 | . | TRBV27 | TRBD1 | CASSMTGGSTYEQYF | TGTGCCAGCAGTATGACAGGGGGAAGTACCTACGAGCAGTACTTC
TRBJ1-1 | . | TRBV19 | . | CAIIGYTEAFF | TGTGCCATCATCGGGTACACTGAAGCTTTCTTT
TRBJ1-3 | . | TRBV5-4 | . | CASSLAPGGRSGNTIYF | TGTGCCAGCAGCTTGGCCCCAGGTGGGAGATCTGGAAACACCATATATTTT
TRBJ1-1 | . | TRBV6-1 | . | CASTWGKTRGEAFF | TGTGCCAGCACGTGGGGGAAAACCAGGGGAGAAGCTTTCTTT
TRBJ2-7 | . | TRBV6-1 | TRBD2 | CASEGTSGYEQYF | TGTGCCAGCGAAGGGACTAGCGGCTACGAGCAGTACTTC
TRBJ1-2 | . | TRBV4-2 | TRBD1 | CASREEWTGVNGYTF | TGTGCCAGCAGGGAGGAGTGGACAGGGGTAAATGGCTACACCTTC
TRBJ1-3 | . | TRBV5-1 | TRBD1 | CASRQGGNTIYF | TGCGCCAGTAGACAGGGTGGAAACACCATATATTTT
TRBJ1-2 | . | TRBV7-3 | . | CASSSAVGAKEGGYTF | TGTGCCAGCAGCTCCGCGGTAGGGGCAAAAGAAGGTGGCTACACCTTC
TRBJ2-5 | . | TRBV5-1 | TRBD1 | CASSLADRVRETQYF | TGCGCCAGCAGCTTGGCCGACAGGGTAAGGGAGACCCAGTACTTC
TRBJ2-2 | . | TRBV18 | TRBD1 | CASSPGQGNTGELFF | TGTGCCAGCTCACCGGGACAGGGGAACACCGGGGAGCTGTTTTTT
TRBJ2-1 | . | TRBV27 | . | CASRRGVNEQFF | TGTGCCAGCAGGAGAGGGGTGAATGAGCAGTTCTTC